A selection of T cell receptor beta chains follows, all from one sample in a study of blood T cell repertoires in COVID-19. The data were produced by immunoSEQ multiplex PCR, yet TCRdb's version contains in-frame clones alone and is incomplete. The profile shows a few hundred thousand clones, 89% of them singletons. Material for sequencing was PBMCs or T cells enriched from blood (not recorded which). These receptors all come from a woman in her thirties or forties who had recovered from COVID-19. Each CDR3 is given with its conserved first and last residue. The order of the fields is V gene, D gene, CDR3 length, clone size, J gene, CDR3 DNA, CDR3 protein. A D gene is named only where the DNA matches it firmly. Clone sizes are given selectively: once, few, many, or a class where the clone is expanded.

V: TRBV7-7
D: TRBD2
length: 14
size: NA
J: TRBJ2-5
DNA: TGTGCTAGCAGCCCGCGGGGGGGCAAAGAGACCCAGTACTTC
CDR3: CASSPRGGKETQYF

V: TRBV5-6
D: NA
length: 14
size: NA
J: TRBJ1-2
DNA: TGTGCCAGCAGCCGTAAGACAGTAAACTATGGCTACACCTTC
CDR3: CASSRKTVNYGYTF

V: TRBV19
D: NA
length: 15
size: few
J: TRBJ2-7
DNA: TGTGCCAGTAGTAGCGGTCCCCTGGCGTTCCAAGAGCAGTACTTC
CDR3: CASSSGPLAFQEQYF

V: TRBV10-2
D: NA
length: 13
size: NA
J: TRBJ1-6
DNA: TGCGCCAGCAGTGGCCAGGGGAATTCACCCCTCCACTTT
CDR3: CASSGQGNSPLHF

V: TRBV5-6
D: TRBD2
length: 15
size: once
J: TRBJ2-1
DNA: TGTGCCAGCAGCTTGGCACTAGCGGGAGAGGCCGGGCAGTTCTTC
CDR3: CASSLALAGEAGQFF

V: TRBV11-3
D: NA
length: 14
size: NA
J: TRBJ1-1
DNA: TGTGCCAGCAGCTTGGACTTAGGGAACACTGAAGCTTTCTTT
CDR3: CASSLDLGNTEAFF

V: TRBV9
D: TRBD2
length: 17
size: NA
J: TRBJ2-2
DNA: TGTGCCAGCAGCTCACCAATCGCGGGGGGGCGGACCGGGGAGCTGTTTTTT
CDR3: CASSSPIAGGRTGELFF

V: TRBV5-6
D: NA
length: 13
size: NA
J: TRBJ1-5
DNA: TGTGCCAGCAGCCCTGGGGCGAATCAGCCCCAGCATTTT
CDR3: CASSPGANQPQHF

V: TRBV15
D: NA
length: 15
size: NA
J: TRBJ2-3
DNA: TGTGCCACCAGCAGAGATCGAGGCGGCACAGATACGCAGTATTTT
CDR3: CATSRDRGGTDTQYF

V: TRBV4-2
D: NA
length: 16
size: NA
J: TRBJ2-1
DNA: TGTGCCAGCAGCCAAGAGAGCCAGGGAAGGTACAATGAGCAGTTCTTC
CDR3: CASSQESQGRYNEQFF

V: TRBV11-3
D: TRBD2
length: 17
size: NA
J: TRBJ2-1
DNA: TGTGCCAGCAGCCTCCGCGAATTGCGGGAGGTGAGCCATGAGCAGTTCTTC
CDR3: CASSLRELREVSHEQFF

V: TRBV13
D: TRBD1
length: 13
size: NA
J: TRBJ1-6
DNA: TGTGCCAGCAGCTCGACAGGGGATTCACCCCTCCACTTT
CDR3: CASSSTGDSPLHF

V: TRBV18
D: TRBD1
length: 13
size: NA
J: TRBJ2-5
DNA: TGTGCCAGCTCGTCGGACAGGGAAGAGACCCAGTACTTC
CDR3: CASSSDREETQYF

V: TRBV7-3
D: NA
length: 13
size: NA
J: TRBJ2-1
DNA: TGTGCCAGCAGCTCCGGGACATACAATGAGCAGTTCTTC
CDR3: CASSSGTYNEQFF

V: TRBV7-9
D: NA
length: 12
size: NA
J: TRBJ2-1
DNA: TGTGCCAGCAGCAGGGAGCGTAATGAGCAGTTCTTC
CDR3: CASSRERNEQFF

V: TRBV28
D: TRBD2
length: 17
size: NA
J: TRBJ2-1
DNA: TGTGCCAGCAGCTCGCCCTGGCTAGCGGGGGGGCGGAATGAGCAGTTCTTC
CDR3: CASSSPWLAGGRNEQFF

V: TRBV11-3
D: NA
length: 16
size: once
J: TRBJ2-3
DNA: TGTGCCAGCAGCTTAGGTTCTGGCGCGGGGACAGATACGCAGTATTTT
CDR3: CASSLGSGAGTDTQYF

V: TRBV3-1/TRBV3-2
D: TRBD2
length: 19
size: NA
J: TRBJ2-5
DNA: TGTGCCAGCAGCCAAGAAGGAAGTACGGGGGGGGGCGAGGAAGAGACCCAGTACTTC
CDR3: CASSQEGSTGGGEEETQYF

V: TRBV28
D: NA
length: 16
size: once
J: TRBJ2-7
DNA: TGTGCCAGCAGTTCTTCCGCAGGGCTTCTCTCCTACGAGCAGTACTTC
CDR3: CASSSSAGLLSYEQYF

V: TRBV9
D: NA
length: 15
size: once
J: TRBJ2-7
DNA: TGTGCCAGCAGCGTCCAGGGGACGGTGGGGTACGAGCAGTACTTC
CDR3: CASSVQGTVGYEQYF

V: TRBV27
D: TRBD1
length: 16
size: NA
J: TRBJ1-5
DNA: TGTGCCAGCGGCAGGGGGGCGGGACAGGGGGTTCAGCCCCAGCATTTT
CDR3: CASGRGAGQGVQPQHF

V: TRBV12-3/TRBV12-4
D: NA
length: 11
size: NA
J: TRBJ1-6
DNA: TGTGCCAGCACCCTAGGGGGACCCCTCCACTTT
CDR3: CASTLGGPLHF

V: TRBV28
D: NA
length: 17
size: NA
J: TRBJ1-2
DNA: TGTGCCAGCAGTTCACCTCGGGGGAGTCAAGCTAACTATGGCTACACCTTC
CDR3: CASSSPRGSQANYGYTF

V: TRBV6-1
D: NA
length: 16
size: NA
J: TRBJ2-1
DNA: TGTGCCAGCAGTGTAACTCTCAGGGGCTCCTACAATGAGCAGTTCTTC
CDR3: CASSVTLRGSYNEQFF

V: TRBV5-1
D: TRBD1
length: 15
size: NA
J: TRBJ1-1
DNA: TGCGCCAGCAGCTTGTTGACAGGGGGCATCGCTGAAGCTTTCTTT
CDR3: CASSLLTGGIAEAFF

V: TRBV2
D: NA
length: 13
size: NA
J: TRBJ1-1
DNA: TGTGCCAGCAAGGCAGGGGCGAACACTGAAGCTTTCTTT
CDR3: CASKAGANTEAFF

V: TRBV6-5
D: TRBD2
length: 15
size: NA
J: TRBJ2-2
DNA: TGTGCCAGCAGGGGGACTAGCGGGATCACCGGGGAGCTGTTTTTT
CDR3: CASRGTSGITGELFF

V: TRBV5-3
D: NA
length: 14
size: NA
J: TRBJ1-2
DNA: TGTGCCAGAAGCTTCAGGGAACACGGGTATGGCTACACCTTC
CDR3: CARSFREHGYGYTF

V: TRBV9
D: TRBD1
length: 15
size: NA
J: TRBJ2-1
DNA: TGTGCCAGCAGCGCGGACAGGAACTCCTACAATGAGCAGTTCTTC
CDR3: CASSADRNSYNEQFF

V: TRBV10-3
D: NA
length: 13
size: NA
J: TRBJ2-7
DNA: TGTGCCATCAGCTTCAGCGGCCCCTACGAGCAGTACTTC
CDR3: CAISFSGPYEQYF

V: TRBV7-3
D: TRBD2
length: 15
size: NA
J: TRBJ2-1
DNA: TGTGCCAGCAGCTCACTAGCGGGAGATTACAATGAGCAGTTCTTC
CDR3: CASSSLAGDYNEQFF

V: TRBV29-1
D: TRBD1
length: 13
size: few
J: TRBJ1-1
DNA: TGCAGCGTACAGGGGAGCGAAGCTTCCGAAGCTTTCTTT
CDR3: CSVQGSEASEAFF

V: TRBV13
D: NA
length: 16
size: NA
J: TRBJ2-6
DNA: TGTGCCAGCAACCCTGACAGATTCTCTGGGGCCAACGTCCTGACTTTC
CDR3: CASNPDRFSGANVLTF

V: TRBV4-1
D: NA
length: 14
size: NA
J: TRBJ1-2
DNA: TGCGCCAGCAGCCACCACAGGGTTGACTATGGCTACACCTTC
CDR3: CASSHHRVDYGYTF

V: TRBV7-9
D: TRBD1
length: 14
size: NA
J: TRBJ1-4
DNA: TGTGCCAGCAGCCGAGGGACAGAGAATGAAAAACTGTTTTTT
CDR3: CASSRGTENEKLFF